A selection of T cell receptor beta chains follows, all from one sample in a study of blood T cell repertoires in COVID-19. The repertoire was sequenced with immunoSEQ multiplex PCR; TCRdb's copy has only in-frame clones and lacks some. The data show roughly 80,000 clones, with under 90% seen just once and about an eighth held by the top ten. Material for sequencing was peripheral blood. The receptors derive from a human donor in a cohort sampled during active COVID-19. Both conserved end residues are trimmed from each CDR3. The order of the fields is V gene, CDR3 length, CDR3 protein.

TRBV3-1/TRBV3-2 12 ASSPTPGIQPQH
TRBV5-5 13 ASSSLDSLNTEAF
TRBV11-2 16 ASSPNLRGSRTTYEQY
TRBV6-1 13 ASSEPGIAKNIQY
TRBV9 11 ASSVGEFEKLF
TRBV5-1 14 ASSLGNRGPYNEQF
TRBV7-3 13 ASSVTGTGNYGYT
TRBV7-3 15 ASSFRLAGGPYYEQY
TRBV21-1 12 ASSTTGLSYEQY
TRBV5-1 14 ASSLVGGESYNEQF
TRBV7-9 12 ASSYRGQSYEQY
TRBV10-3 13 AISASGGAGNEQF
TRBV19 14 ASSIVGTGGNQPQH
TRBV18 12 ASSKQGRVDTQY
TRBV11-2 13 ASSLSGGFTDTQY
TRBV3-1/TRBV3-2 12 ASSPLGAADGYT
TRBV5-1 12 ASSARGGGYEQY